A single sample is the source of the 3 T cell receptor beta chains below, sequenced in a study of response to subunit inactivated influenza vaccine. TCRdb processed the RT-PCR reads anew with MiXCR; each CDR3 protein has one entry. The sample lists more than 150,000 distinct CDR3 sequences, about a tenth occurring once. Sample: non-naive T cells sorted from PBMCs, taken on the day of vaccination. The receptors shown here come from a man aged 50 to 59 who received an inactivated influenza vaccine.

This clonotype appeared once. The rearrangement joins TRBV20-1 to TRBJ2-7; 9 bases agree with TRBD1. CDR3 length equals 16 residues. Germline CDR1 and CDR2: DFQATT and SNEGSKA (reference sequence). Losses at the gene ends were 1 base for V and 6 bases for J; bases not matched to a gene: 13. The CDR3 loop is CSARAPIGTGRVEQYF. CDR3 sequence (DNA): TGCAGTGCTAGAGCTCCCATAGGGACAGGGCGGGTCGAGCAGTACTTC.

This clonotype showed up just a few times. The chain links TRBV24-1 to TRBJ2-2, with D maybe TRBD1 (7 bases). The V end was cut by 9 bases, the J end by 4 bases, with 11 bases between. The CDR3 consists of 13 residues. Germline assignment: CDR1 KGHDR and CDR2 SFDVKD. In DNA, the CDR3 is TGTGCCACCCAGGGGGGCTTCACCGGGGAGCTGTTTTTT. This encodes CATQGGFTGELFF.

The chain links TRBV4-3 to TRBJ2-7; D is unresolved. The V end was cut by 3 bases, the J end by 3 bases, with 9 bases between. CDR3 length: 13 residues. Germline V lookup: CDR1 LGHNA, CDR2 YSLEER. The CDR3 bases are TGCGCCAGCAGCCATACACGAGGCTACGAGCAGTACTTC. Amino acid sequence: CASSHTRGYEQYF.